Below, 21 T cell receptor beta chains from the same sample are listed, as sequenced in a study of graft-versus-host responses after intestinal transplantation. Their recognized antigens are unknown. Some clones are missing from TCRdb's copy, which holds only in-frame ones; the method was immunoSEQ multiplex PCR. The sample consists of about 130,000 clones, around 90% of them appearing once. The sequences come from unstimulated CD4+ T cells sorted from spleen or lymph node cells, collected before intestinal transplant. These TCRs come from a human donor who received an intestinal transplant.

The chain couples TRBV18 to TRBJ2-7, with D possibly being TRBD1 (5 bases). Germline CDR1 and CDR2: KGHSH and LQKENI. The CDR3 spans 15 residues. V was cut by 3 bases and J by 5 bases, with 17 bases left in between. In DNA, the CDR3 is TGTGCCAGCTCACCCCGCTGGCAGGGATCGAACGAGCAGTACTTC. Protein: CASSPRWQGSNEQYF. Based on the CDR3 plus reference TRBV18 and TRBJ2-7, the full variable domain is NAGVMQNPRHLVRRRGQEARLRCSPMKGHSHVYWYRQLPEEGLKFMVYLQKENIIDESGMPKERFSAEFPKEGPSILRIQQVVRGDSAAYFCASSPRWQGSNEQYFGPGTRLTVT.

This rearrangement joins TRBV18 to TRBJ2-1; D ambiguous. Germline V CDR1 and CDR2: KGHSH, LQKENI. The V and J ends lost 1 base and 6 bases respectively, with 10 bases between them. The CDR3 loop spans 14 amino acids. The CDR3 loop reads CASSPQDLGNEQFF. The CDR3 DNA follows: TGTGCCAGCTCACCACAAGACCTGGGCAATGAGCAGTTCTTC.

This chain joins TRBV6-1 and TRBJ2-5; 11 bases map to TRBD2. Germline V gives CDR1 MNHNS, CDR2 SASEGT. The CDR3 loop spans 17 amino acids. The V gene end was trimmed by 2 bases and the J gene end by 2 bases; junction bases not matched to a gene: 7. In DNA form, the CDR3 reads TGTGCCAGCAGTGAATTAGCGGGGGGGATAGGGCAAGAGACCCAGTACTTC. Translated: CASSELAGGIGQETQYF.

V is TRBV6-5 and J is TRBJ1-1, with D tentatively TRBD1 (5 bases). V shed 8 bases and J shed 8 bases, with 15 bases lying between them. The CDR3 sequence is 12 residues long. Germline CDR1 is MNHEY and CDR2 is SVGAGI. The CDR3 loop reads CASHGQLKEAFF. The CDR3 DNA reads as TGTGCCAGCCACGGACAACTTAAAGAAGCTTTCTTT.

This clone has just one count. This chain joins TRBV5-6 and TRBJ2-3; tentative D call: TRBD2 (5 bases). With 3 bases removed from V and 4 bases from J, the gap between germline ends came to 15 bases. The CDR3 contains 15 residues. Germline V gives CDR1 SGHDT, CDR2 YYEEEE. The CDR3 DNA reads TGTGCCAGCAGCTCAGCGGTTGGAGGCCCAGATACGCAGTATTTT. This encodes CASSSAVGGPDTQYF.

The CDR3 here is CASSYQGLQETQYF. The CDR3 coding sequence is TGTGCCAGCAGTTACCAGGGCCTACAAGAGACCCAGTACTTC. This chain joins TRBV6-5 and TRBJ2-5; a weak D match, TRBD1 (5 bases). Trimming left V 2 bases short and J 2 bases short, with 9 bases between. The CDR3 consists of 14 residues. The germline V gene has CDR1 MNHEY and CDR2 SVGAGI.

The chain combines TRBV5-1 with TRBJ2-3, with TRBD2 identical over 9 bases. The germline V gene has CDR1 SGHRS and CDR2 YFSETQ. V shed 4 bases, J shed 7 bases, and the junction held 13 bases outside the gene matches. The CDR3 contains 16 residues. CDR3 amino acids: CASSRAGGGASYTQYF. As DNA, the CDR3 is TGCGCCAGCAGCCGAGCGGGCGGGGGGGCCTCGTATACGCAGTATTTT.

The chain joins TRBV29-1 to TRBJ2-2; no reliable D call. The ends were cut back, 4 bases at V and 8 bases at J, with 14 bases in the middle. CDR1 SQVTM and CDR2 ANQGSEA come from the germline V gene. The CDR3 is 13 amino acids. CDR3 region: CSVGFQDTGELFF. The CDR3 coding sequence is TGCAGCGTTGGATTTCAGGATACGGGGGAGCTGTTTTTT.

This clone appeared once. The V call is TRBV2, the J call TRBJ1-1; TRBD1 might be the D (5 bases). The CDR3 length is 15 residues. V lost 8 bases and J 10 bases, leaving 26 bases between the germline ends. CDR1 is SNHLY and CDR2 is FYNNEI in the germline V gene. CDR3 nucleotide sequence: TGTGCCAGCCGCCTGGGGTCGAGCTACAGGAGTCGAGCTTTCTTT. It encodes CASRLGSSYRSRAFF.

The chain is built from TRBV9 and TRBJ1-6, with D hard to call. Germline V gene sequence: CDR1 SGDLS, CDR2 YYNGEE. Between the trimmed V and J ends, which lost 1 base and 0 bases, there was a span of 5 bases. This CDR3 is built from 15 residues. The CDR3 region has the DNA TGTGCCAGCAGCGTATCGAGCTCCTATAATTCACCCCTCCACTTT. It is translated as CASSVSSSYNSPLHF.

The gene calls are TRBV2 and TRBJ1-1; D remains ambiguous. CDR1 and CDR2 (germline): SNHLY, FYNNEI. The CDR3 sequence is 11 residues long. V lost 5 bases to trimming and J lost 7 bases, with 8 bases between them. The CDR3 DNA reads TGTGCCAGCAGTCCGTATATTGAAGCTTTCTTT. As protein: CASSPYIEAFF.

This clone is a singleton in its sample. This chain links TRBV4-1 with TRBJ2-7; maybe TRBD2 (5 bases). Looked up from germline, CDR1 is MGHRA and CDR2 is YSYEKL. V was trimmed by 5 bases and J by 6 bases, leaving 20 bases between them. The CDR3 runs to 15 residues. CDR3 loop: CASSSPRDKGGEQYF. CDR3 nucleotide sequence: TGCGCCAGCAGCTCCCCCCGGGATAAAGGAGGCGAGCAGTACTTC.

CDR3 nucleotides: TGTGCCAGCTCCCCCGGACTATTCAAGGAATACGAGCAGTACTTC. Translating gives CASSPGLFKEYEQYF. The V call is TRBV18, the J call TRBJ2-7; a weak D match, TRBD2 (6 bases). The V gene's germline CDR1 is KGHSH and CDR2 LQKENI. V was trimmed by 6 bases and J by 4 bases, leaving 19 bases between them. CDR3 length equals 15 residues. Using reference TRBV18 and TRBJ2-7 for the parts outside the CDR3, the full variable domain is NAGVMQNPRHLVRRRGQEARLRCSPMKGHSHVYWYRQLPEEGLKFMVYLQKENIIDESGMPKERFSAEFPKEGPSILRIQQVVRGDSAAYFCASSPGLFKEYEQYFGPGTRLTVT.

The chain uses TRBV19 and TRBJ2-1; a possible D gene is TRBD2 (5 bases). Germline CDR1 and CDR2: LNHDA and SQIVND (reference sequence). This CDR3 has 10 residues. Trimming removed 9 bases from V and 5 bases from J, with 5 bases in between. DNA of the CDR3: TGTGCCAGCGGGAACAATGAGCAGTTCTTC. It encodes CASGNNEQFF.

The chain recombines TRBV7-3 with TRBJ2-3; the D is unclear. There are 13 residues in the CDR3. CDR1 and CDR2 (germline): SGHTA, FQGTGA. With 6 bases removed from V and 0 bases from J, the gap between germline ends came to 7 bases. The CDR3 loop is CASRLSSTDTQYF. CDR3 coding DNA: TGTGCCAGCAGGCTGTCTAGCACAGATACGCAGTATTTT.

In nucleotides, the CDR3 is TGTGCCAGCAGCACGGGACTAGCGGGGGATAAGACCCAGTACTTC. This codes for CASSTGLAGDKTQYF. This sequence joins TRBV5-4 and TRBJ2-5, with 14 positions matching TRBD2. The germline V gene has CDR1 SGHNT and CDR2 YYREEE (reference sequence). The CDR3 contains 15 residues. The V and J ends lost 4 bases and 6 bases, in that order; junction bases with no gene match: 5.

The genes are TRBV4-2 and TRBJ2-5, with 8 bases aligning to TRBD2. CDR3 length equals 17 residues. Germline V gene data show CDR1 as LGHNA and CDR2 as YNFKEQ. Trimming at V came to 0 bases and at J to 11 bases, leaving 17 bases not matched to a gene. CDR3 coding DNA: TGTGCCAGCAGCCAAGATAGGTGGGCGGGGGGCCAAGGGGAGCAGTACTTC. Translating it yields CASSQDRWAGGQGEQYF.

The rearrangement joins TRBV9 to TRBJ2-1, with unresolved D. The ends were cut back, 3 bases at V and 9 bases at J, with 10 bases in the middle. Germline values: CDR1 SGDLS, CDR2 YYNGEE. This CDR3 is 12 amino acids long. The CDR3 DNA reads TGTGCCAGCAGCGCCTATATCGGTGAGCAGTTCTTC. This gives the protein CASSAYIGEQFF. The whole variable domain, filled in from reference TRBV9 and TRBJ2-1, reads DSGVTQTPKHLITATGQRVTLRCSPRSGDLSVYWYQQSLDQGLQFLIQYYNGEERAKGNILERFSAQQFPDLHSELNLSSLELGDSALYFCASSAYIGEQFFGPGTRLTVL.

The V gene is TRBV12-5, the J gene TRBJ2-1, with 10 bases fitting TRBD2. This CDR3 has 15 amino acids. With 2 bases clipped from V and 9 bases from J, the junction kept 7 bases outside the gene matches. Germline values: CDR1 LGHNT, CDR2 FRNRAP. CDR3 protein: CASGLSGGAASEQFF. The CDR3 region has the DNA TGTGCTAGTGGTTTGAGCGGGGGGGCGGCTAGTGAGCAGTTCTTC.

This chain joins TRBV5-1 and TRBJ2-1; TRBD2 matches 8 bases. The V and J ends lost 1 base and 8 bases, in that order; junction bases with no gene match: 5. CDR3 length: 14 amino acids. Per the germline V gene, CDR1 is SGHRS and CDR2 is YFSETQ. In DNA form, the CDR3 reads TGCGCCAGCAGCTTGACGGGGGGGCCCTATGAGCAGTTCTTC. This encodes CASSLTGGPYEQFF. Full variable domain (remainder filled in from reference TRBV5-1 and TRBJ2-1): KAGVTQTPRYLIKTRGQQVTLSCSPISGHRSVSWYQQTPGQGLQFLFEYFSETQRNKGNFPGRFSGRQFSNSRSEMNVSTLELGDSALYLCASSLTGGPYEQFFGPGTRLTVL.

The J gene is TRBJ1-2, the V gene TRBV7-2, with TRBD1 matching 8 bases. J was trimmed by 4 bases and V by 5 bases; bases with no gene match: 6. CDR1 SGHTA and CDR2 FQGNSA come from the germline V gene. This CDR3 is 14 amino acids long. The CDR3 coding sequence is TGTGCCAGCAGCCCCGACAGGGGAAGCTATGGCTACACCTTC. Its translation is CASSPDRGSYGYTF.